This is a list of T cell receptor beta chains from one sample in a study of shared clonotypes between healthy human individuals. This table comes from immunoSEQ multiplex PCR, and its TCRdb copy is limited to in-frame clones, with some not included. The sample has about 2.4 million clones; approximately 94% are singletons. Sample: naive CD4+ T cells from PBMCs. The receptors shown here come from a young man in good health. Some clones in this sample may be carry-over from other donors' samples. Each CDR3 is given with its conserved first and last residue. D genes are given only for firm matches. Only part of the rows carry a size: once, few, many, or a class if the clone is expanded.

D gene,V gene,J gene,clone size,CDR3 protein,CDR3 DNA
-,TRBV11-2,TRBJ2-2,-,CASRPPATITGELFF,TGTGCCAGCAGGCCCCCCGCGACAATCACCGGGGAGCTGTTTTTT
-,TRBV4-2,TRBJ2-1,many,CASSQEVGTGSYNEQFF,TGTGCCAGCAGCCAAGAGGTTGGAACAGGCTCCTACAATGAGCAGTTCTTC
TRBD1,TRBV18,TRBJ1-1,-,CASSPPTGGSSEAFF,TGTGCCAGCTCACCACCGACAGGGGGAAGCTCTGAAGCTTTCTTT
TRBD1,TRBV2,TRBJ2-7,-,CASSAGGSYEQYF,TGTGCCAGCAGCGCAGGGGGCTCCTACGAGCAGTACTTC
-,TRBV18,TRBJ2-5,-,CASSPDRRLYQETQYF,TGTGCCAGCTCACCGGACCGCCGTCTCTACCAAGAGACCCAGTACTTC
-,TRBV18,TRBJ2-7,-,CASSPSQTLYEQYF,TGTGCCAGCTCACCCTCACAGACCCTCTACGAGCAGTACTTC
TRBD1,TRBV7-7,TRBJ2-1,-,CASSSADRGRNEQFF,TGTGCCAGCAGCTCTGCGGACAGGGGGCGGAATGAGCAGTTCTTC
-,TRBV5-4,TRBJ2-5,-,CASSLAVAGQETQYF,TGTGCCAGCAGCTTGGCCGTGGCGGGACAAGAGACCCAGTACTTC
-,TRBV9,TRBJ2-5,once,CASSVGSGQETQYF,TGTGCCAGCAGCGTAGGAAGCGGCCAAGAGACCCAGTACTTC
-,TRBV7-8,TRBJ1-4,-,CASSPVGGPNEKLFF,TGTGCCAGCAGCCCCGTGGGGGGGCCTAATGAAAAACTGTTTTTT
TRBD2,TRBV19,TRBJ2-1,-,CASSVTSGMYNEQFF,TGTGCCAGTAGTGTGACTAGCGGGATGTACAATGAGCAGTTCTTC
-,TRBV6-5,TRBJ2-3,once,CASSKKDYTQYF,TGTGCCAGCAGTAAAAAAGACTATACGCAGTATTTT
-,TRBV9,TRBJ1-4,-,CASHRGVEKLFF,TGTGCCAGCCACCGGGGGGTTGAAAAACTGTTTTTT
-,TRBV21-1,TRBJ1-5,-,CASTLLSGARNQPQHF,TGTGCCAGCACCCTCTTGTCCGGAGCTCGCAATCAGCCCCAGCATTTT
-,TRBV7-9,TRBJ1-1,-,CASSPDVILGGEAFF,TGTGCCAGCAGCCCAGACGTGATACTCGGGGGTGAAGCTTTCTTT
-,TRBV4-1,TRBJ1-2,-,CASSPPGSGAPQGYTF,TGCGCCAGCAGCCCTCCGGGGTCGGGGGCGCCCCAAGGCTACACCTTC
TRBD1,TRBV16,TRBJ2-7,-,CASSQPDRDSYEQYF,TGTGCCAGCAGCCAACCGGACAGGGATTCCTACGAGCAGTACTTC
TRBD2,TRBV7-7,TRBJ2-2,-,CASSLVSSGSATGELFF,TGTGCCAGCAGCTTAGTATCTAGCGGGAGTGCCACCGGGGAGCTGTTTTTT
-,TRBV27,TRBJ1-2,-,CASSLHTPTELGGYTF,TGTGCCAGCAGTCTCCACACCCCGACGGAACTGGGGGGCTACACCTTC
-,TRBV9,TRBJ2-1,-,CASSFRTNGVSYNEQFF,TGTGCCAGCAGCTTCCGGACTAATGGGGTTTCCTACAATGAGCAGTTCTTC
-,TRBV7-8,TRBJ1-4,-,CASSVEGGFGEKLFF,TGTGCCAGCAGCGTAGAAGGGGGTTTTGGAGAAAAACTGTTTTTT
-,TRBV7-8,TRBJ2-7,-,CASTLVRGYEQYF,TGTGCCAGCACCTTGGTCAGGGGCTACGAGCAGTACTTC
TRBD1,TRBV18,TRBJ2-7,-,CASSLVGQGQGAYEQYF,TGTGCCAGCTCACTGGTAGGTCAGGGACAGGGGGCCTACGAGCAGTACTTC
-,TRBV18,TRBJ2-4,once,CASSPEGPGIQYF,TGTGCCAGCTCACCAGAGGGGCCAGGCATTCAGTACTTC
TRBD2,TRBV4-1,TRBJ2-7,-,CASSQTSGTTYEQYF,TGCGCCAGCAGCCAAACTAGCGGGACCACCTACGAGCAGTACTTC
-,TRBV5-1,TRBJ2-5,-,CASSLGRGAETQYF,TGCGCCAGCAGCTTGGGGCGGGGTGCAGAGACCCAGTACTTC
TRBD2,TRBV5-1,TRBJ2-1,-,CASSLGTSGRGYNEQFF,TGCGCCAGCAGCTTGGGAACTAGCGGGAGGGGTTACAATGAGCAGTTCTTC
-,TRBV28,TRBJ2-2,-,CASSLLAGSNTGELFF,TGTGCCAGCAGTTTACTGGCGGGCTCGAACACCGGGGAGCTGTTTTTT
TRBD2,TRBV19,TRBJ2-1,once,CASTPWGSGPTYNEQFF,TGTGCCAGTACCCCGTGGGGTAGCGGGCCCACCTACAATGAGCAGTTCTTC
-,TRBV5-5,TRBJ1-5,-,CASSLEGGNQPQHF,TGTGCCAGCAGCTTGGAGGGCGGCAATCAGCCCCAGCATTTT
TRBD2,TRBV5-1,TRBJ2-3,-,CASSLTSGPPLDTQYF,TGCGCCAGCAGCTTAACTAGCGGTCCACCCTTAGATACGCAGTATTTT
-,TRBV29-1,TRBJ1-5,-,CSVDRVSPSNQPQHF,TGCAGCGTTGATCGAGTGTCCCCTAGCAATCAGCCCCAGCATTTT
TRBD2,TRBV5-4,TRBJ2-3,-,CASTEDGGGTDTQYF,TGTGCCAGCACCGAGGATGGGGGGGGCACAGATACGCAGTATTTT